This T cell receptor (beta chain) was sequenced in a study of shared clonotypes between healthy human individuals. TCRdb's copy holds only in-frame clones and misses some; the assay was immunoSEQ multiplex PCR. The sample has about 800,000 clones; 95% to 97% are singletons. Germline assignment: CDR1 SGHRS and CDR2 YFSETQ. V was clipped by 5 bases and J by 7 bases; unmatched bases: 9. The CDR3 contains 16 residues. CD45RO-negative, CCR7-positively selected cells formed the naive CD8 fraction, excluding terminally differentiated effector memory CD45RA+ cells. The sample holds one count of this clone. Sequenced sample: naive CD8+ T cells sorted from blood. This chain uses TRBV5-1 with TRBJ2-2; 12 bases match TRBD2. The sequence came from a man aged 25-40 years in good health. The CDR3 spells CASRPRLAGEDGELFF. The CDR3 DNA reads TGCGCCAGCAGACCAAGACTAGCGGGAGAGGACGGGGAGCTGTTTTTT. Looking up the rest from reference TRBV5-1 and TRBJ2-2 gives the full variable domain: KAGVTQTPRYLIKTRGQQVTLSCSPISGHRSVSWYQQTPGQGLQFLFEYFSETQRNKGNFPGRFSGRQFSNSRSEMNVSTLELGDSALYLCASRPRLAGEDGELFFGEGSRLTVL.